Listed here are 32 T cell receptor beta chains from one sample, sequenced in a study of blood T cell repertoires in COVID-19. TCRdb's copy holds only in-frame clones and misses some; the assay was immunoSEQ multiplex PCR. The sample records about 200,000 clones, about 90% being singletons. Sample: peripheral blood. These receptors were taken from a man younger than 35 with active or convalescent COVID-19.

This rearrangement joins TRBV11-2 to TRBJ2-5; the D gene is possibly TRBD1 (6 bases). V lost 6 bases and J 5 bases, leaving 19 bases between the germline ends. Per the germline V gene, CDR1 is SGHAT and CDR2 is FQNNGV. The CDR3 covers 15 residues. The CDR3 DNA is TGTGCCAGCAGGTGGGGGACACATCCCGGGGAGACCCAGTACTTC. Protein product: CASRWGTHPGETQYF.

This chain connects TRBV29-1 to TRBJ2-1, with 7 bases identical to TRBD1. CDR3 length: 12 amino acids. Germline assignment: CDR1 SQVTM and CDR2 ANQGSEA. J was trimmed by 8 bases and V by 6 bases; bases with no gene match: 7. The CDR3 region is CSVDRDSDEQFF. DNA of the CDR3: TGCAGCGTCGACAGGGATTCGGATGAGCAGTTCTTC.

The gene calls are TRBV19 and TRBJ1-5; TRBD1 matches at 7 bases. Trimming cost V 4 bases and J 9 bases; bases outside gene matches: 9. CDR3 length equals 14 residues. Germline values: CDR1 LNHDA, CDR2 SQIVND (reference sequence). As DNA, the CDR3 is TGTGCCAGTAGTACCCGGGACAGCAACTGGCCCCAGCATTTT. Residues: CASSTRDSNWPQHF.

V usage is TRBV5-1 and J usage is TRBJ1-2, with TRBD1 matching 11 bases. The CDR3 contains 13 residues. Unmatched junction bases numbered 1, after V lost 4 bases and J lost 5 bases. Germline CDR1 reads SGHRS; CDR2 reads YFSETQ. The CDR3 loop reads CASSGQGAYGYTF. The CDR3 bases are TGCGCCAGCAGCGGACAGGGGGCTTATGGCTACACCTTC.

CDR3 sequence reads: CASSPGGFQETQYF. CDR3 bases: TGTGCCAGCAGCCCCGGGGGGTTCCAAGAGACCCAGTACTTC. V gene TRBV28 combines with J gene TRBJ2-5; 7 bases agree with TRBD2. Germline values: CDR1 MDHEN, CDR2 SYDVKM. J gave up 1 base and V 6 bases, and 5 bases lay outside the gene matches. The CDR3 is 14 residues long.

This clone was observed a single time. This chain links TRBV19 with TRBJ2-1; D possibly corresponds to TRBD2 (6 bases). The CDR3 extends over 16 amino acids. CDR1 and CDR2 (germline): LNHDA, SQIVND (reference sequence). The germline V and J ends were trimmed by 2 bases and 4 bases, with 15 bases remaining between them. The CDR3 sequence is CASSIKAGSGYNEQFF. CDR3 in DNA: TGTGCCAGTAGTATAAAGGCGGGGAGTGGGTACAATGAGCAGTTCTTC. Complete variable domain (other parts from reference TRBV19 and TRBJ2-1): DGGITQSPKYLFRKEGQNVTLSCEQNLNHDAMYWYRQDPGQGLRLIYYSQIVNDFQKGDIAEGYSVSREKKESFPLTVTSAQKNPTAFYLCASSIKAGSGYNEQFFGPGTRLTVL.

CDR3 sequence reads: CASSQDRFGQFQETQYF. CDR3 coding DNA: TGCGCCAGCAGCCAAGATCGGTTTGGGCAGTTCCAAGAGACCCAGTACTTC. V and J are TRBV4-3 and TRBJ2-5; D is undetermined. The CDR3 has 17 residues. The V gene's germline CDR1 is LGHNA and CDR2 YSLEER. Deletions cut 0 bases from V and 1 base from J, with 15 bases between.

The chain uses TRBV2 and TRBJ1-4; D might be TRBD1 (6 bases). From germline, CDR1 is SNHLY and CDR2 FYNNEI. There are 13 residues in the CDR3. The ends were cut back, 8 bases at V and 8 bases at J, with 15 bases in the middle. CDR3 amino acids: CASWARDNEKLFF. The CDR3 nucleotides read TGTGCCAGCTGGGCCCGGGACAACGAAAAACTGTTTTTT.

In this sample, this clone turned up once. V usage is TRBV11-2 and J usage is TRBJ2-7, with 7 bases fitting TRBD2. This CDR3 has 14 amino acids. V lost 1 base to trimming and J lost 3 bases; unmatched junction nucleotides: 3. Germline loops: CDR1 SGHAT, CDR2 FQNNGV. CDR3: CASSLAASGYEQYF. CDR3 nucleotide sequence: TGTGCCAGCAGCTTAGCGGCTAGCGGCTACGAGCAGTACTTC.

The J gene is TRBJ1-5, the V gene TRBV19; D gene unclear. CDR3 length: 14 residues. Germline V gene data show CDR1 as LNHDA and CDR2 as SQIVND (reference sequence). V was clipped by 3 bases and J by 7 bases, with 13 bases between them. The CDR3 is CASSISREGQPQHF. The CDR3 coding sequence is TGTGCCAGTAGTATTTCCCGGGAGGGACAGCCCCAGCATTTT.

V is TRBV7-9 and J is TRBJ1-1; the D gene is possibly TRBD1 (5 bases). With 1 base removed from V and 2 bases from J, the gap between germline ends came to 11 bases. CDR1 and CDR2 (germline): SEHNR, FQNEAQ (reference sequence). The CDR3 is 15 amino acids. CDR3 residues: CASSLDATVNTEAFF. In DNA, the CDR3 is TGTGCCAGCAGCTTAGACGCGACAGTCAACACTGAAGCTTTCTTT.

The chain recombines TRBV7-2 with TRBJ1-5; no clear D gene. The CDR3 covers 14 residues. V lost 5 bases to trimming and J lost 4 bases, with 12 bases between them. Germline CDR1 and CDR2: SGHTA and FQGNSA. CDR3 in amino acids: CASSDTLGNQPQHF. As DNA, the CDR3 is TGTGCCAGCAGCGACACACTCGGAAATCAGCCCCAGCATTTT. Supplemented by reference TRBV7-2 and TRBJ1-5, the full variable domain reads GAGVSQSPSNKVTEKGKDVELRCDPISGHTALYWYRQSLGQGLEFLIYFQGNSAPDKSGLPSDRFSAERTGGSVSTLTIQRTQQEDSAVYLCASSDTLGNQPQHFGDGTRLSIL.

The rearrangement links TRBV30 to TRBJ2-1; 8 bases match TRBD2. Looked up from germline, CDR1 is GTSNPN and CDR2 is SVGIG (reference sequence). Trimming took 7 bases from V and 0 from J; bases not matched to a gene: 23. The CDR3 has 20 amino acids. The CDR3 DNA is TGTGCCTCCCCGTGGGGTGAGGCTAGCGGGCCTCGAAACTCCTACAATGAGCAGTTCTTC. Translated: CASPWGEASGPRNSYNEQFF. Full variable domain (remainder filled in from reference TRBV30 and TRBJ2-1): SQTIHQWPATLVQPVGSPLSLECTVEGTSNPNLYWYRQAAGRGLQLLFYSVGIGQISSEVPQNLSASRPQDRQFILSSKKLLLSDSGFYLCASPWGEASGPRNSYNEQFFGPGTRLTVL.

The rearrangement links TRBV18 to TRBJ2-1; 7 bases agree with TRBD1. The germline CDR1 and CDR2 sequences are KGHSH and LQKENI. V lost 3 bases, J lost 2 bases, and 13 bases stayed unmatched. CDR3 length equals 18 residues. CDR3 sequence: CASSPRLGDRDAYNEQFF. CDR3 DNA: TGTGCCAGCTCACCGAGATTAGGAGACAGGGATGCCTACAATGAGCAGTTCTTC. Together with reference TRBV18 and TRBJ2-1, the CDR3 gives the full variable domain: NAGVMQNPRHLVRRRGQEARLRCSPMKGHSHVYWYRQLPEEGLKFMVYLQKENIIDESGMPKERFSAEFPKEGPSILRIQQVVRGDSAAYFCASSPRLGDRDAYNEQFFGPGTRLTVL.

V is TRBV6-1 and J is TRBJ1-5, with TRBD1 matching 7 bases. The CDR3 length is 15 residues. The germline gives CDR1 MNHNS, CDR2 SASEGT. With V trimmed by 3 bases and J by 4 bases, 6 bases remained unmatched. The CDR3 loop reads CASSDFSGGNQPQHF. The CDR3, as DNA: TGTGCCAGCAGTGATTTTTCAGGGGGAAATCAGCCCCAGCATTTT.

The chain couples TRBV30 to TRBJ1-3; TRBD1 agrees at 9 bases. Germline values: CDR1 GTSNPN, CDR2 SVGIG (reference sequence). This CDR3 region has 15 residues. V trimming: 2 bases; J trimming: 5 bases; junction bases outside the gene matches: 7. CDR3 loop: CAWSPNRGQRNTIYF. The CDR3 DNA reads as TGTGCCTGGAGTCCCAACAGGGGGCAAAGAAACACCATATATTTT.

Remarks on this clone: Other nucleotide sequences in the sample specify the same CDR3. The chain uses TRBV3-1 (or the pseudogene TRBV3-2) and TRBJ2-2, with D possibly being TRBD1 (5 bases). V dropped 2 bases and J dropped 4 bases, with 5 bases sitting between them. The CDR3 is made up of 13 amino acids. Germline V CDR1 and CDR2: LGHDT, YNNKEL (reference sequence). CDR3 in DNA: TGTGCCAGCAGCCAAAGGGGCACCGGGGAGCTGTTTTTT. This gives the protein CASSQRGTGELFF.

The count of this clone is one. The chain uses TRBV4-3 and TRBJ1-2; D uncertain. The CDR3 is 17 amino acids. CDR1 and CDR2 from the germline V gene are LGHNA and YSLEER. Trimming removed 1 base at V and 6 bases at J, with 21 bases between. The CDR3 here is CASSQGGAGSALNGYTF. In DNA, the CDR3 is TGCGCCAGCAGCCAAGGTGGTGCAGGCTCGGCTTTGAATGGCTACACCTTC.

The V and J genes are TRBV29-1 and TRBJ2-3; TRBD1 might be the D (6 bases). Germline V gives CDR1 SQVTM, CDR2 ANQGSEA. The V end was cut by 7 bases, the J end by 1 base, with 9 bases between. The CDR3 loop spans 12 amino acids. CDR3 sequence: CSGGHRTDTQYF. CDR3 coding DNA: TGCAGCGGGGGACACCGCACAGATACGCAGTATTTT.

This chain connects TRBV12-2 to TRBJ1-4; the tabulated D call, TRBD1, remains unverified against the DNA. TRBV12-2 is a documented pseudogene. This CDR3 has 15 amino acids. DNA for the CDR3: TGTGCAAGTCGCTTTAATCCGGACAGGGATGAAAAACTGTTTTTT. It is translated as CASRFNPDRDEKLFF.

The gene calls are TRBV5-1 and TRBJ2-1, with 10 bases that match TRBD2. The junction had 2 bases not matched to a gene; V was cut back by 2 bases and J by 6 bases. Per the germline V gene, CDR1 is SGHRS and CDR2 is YFSETQ. The CDR3 has 14 residues. In DNA, the CDR3 is TGCGCCAGCAGCTTAGCGGGAGGGGGCAATGAGCAGTTCTTC. Protein product: CASSLAGGGNEQFF.

This chain links TRBV5-1 with TRBJ1-5; TRBD1 matches at 8 bases. CDR1 is SGHRS and CDR2 is YFSETQ in the germline V gene. The CDR3 is made up of 14 amino acids. The junction had 9 bases not matched to a gene; V was cut back by 7 bases and J by 6 bases. The CDR3 DNA is TGCGCCAGCGCGCCAGGACAGGGTACTCAGCCCCAGCATTTT. It yields the protein CASAPGQGTQPQHF.

This chain connects TRBV7-3 to TRBJ2-3, with D perhaps matching TRBD2 (7 bases). The CDR3 length is 15 residues. In germline, CDR1 is SGHTA, CDR2 FQGTGA. V was shortened by 6 bases and J by 3 bases, with 16 bases between the two germline ends. DNA for the CDR3: TGTGCCAGCAGTCCTTTCGGGGGGCCGACAGATACGCAGTATTTT. This codes for CASSPFGGPTDTQYF.

A few counts support this clone. The rearrangement links TRBV15 to TRBJ2-7, with 8 bases identical to TRBD1. The V gene end was trimmed by 5 bases and the J gene end by 7 bases; junction bases not matched to a gene: 7. Germline V lookup: CDR1 LNHNV, CDR2 YYDKDF (reference sequence). This CDR3 has 13 amino acids. The CDR3 region is CATSRDRGREQYF. Written as DNA, the CDR3 is TGTGCCACCAGCCGCGACAGGGGCCGGGAGCAGTACTTC.

The V and J genes are TRBV6-4 and TRBJ2-1; 7 bases align to TRBD1. This CDR3 has 14 amino acids. J was trimmed by 4 bases and V by 6 bases; bases with no gene match: 6. The germline CDR1 and CDR2 sequences are MRHNA and SNTAGT. The CDR3 loop is CASSAGTEYNEQFF. CDR3 in DNA: TGTGCCAGCAGCGCCGGGACAGAATACAATGAGCAGTTCTTC.

The chain uses TRBV3-1 (or the pseudogene TRBV3-2) and TRBJ1-6, with 7 bases aligning to TRBD1. V shed 7 bases and J 2 bases; nucleotides not matched to a gene: 5. CDR1 LGHDT and CDR2 YNNKEL come from the germline V gene (reference sequence). The CDR3 is 15 residues long. In nucleotides, the CDR3 is TGTGCCAGCACCCGGACAGGCGCCTATAATTCACCCCTCCACTTT. Translated, it gives CASTRTGAYNSPLHF.

J is TRBJ1-1 and V is TRBV12-3 or TRBV12-4; 9 nucleotides line up with TRBD1. The J segment lost 1 base and the V segment lost 6 bases, leaving 0 bases of the junction unmatched. This CDR3 has 13 residues. The CDR3 sequence is CASRGQGNTEAFF. The CDR3 DNA sequence: TGTGCCAGCAGGGGACAGGGGAACACTGAAGCTTTCTTT.

The chain has TRBV2 and TRBJ2-1; TRBD1 might be the D (5 bases). V was trimmed by 2 bases and J by 7 bases, leaving 12 bases between them. Germline CDR1 is SNHLY and CDR2 is FYNNEI. The CDR3 extends over 14 amino acids. CDR3 in amino acids: CASSERGVVNEQFF. CDR3 coding DNA: TGTGCCAGCAGTGAAAGGGGCGTAGTAAATGAGCAGTTCTTC.

V and J are TRBV5-1 and TRBJ2-2; D not resolved. The length of the CDR3 is 14 residues. Germline V lookup: CDR1 SGHRS, CDR2 YFSETQ. Trimming shortened V by 4 bases and J by 4 bases, and 11 bases separated the two germline ends. CDR3 amino acids: CASSPTPGTGELFF. The CDR3 nucleotides are TGCGCCAGCAGCCCTACCCCCGGCACCGGGGAGCTGTTTTTT.

V and J are TRBV5-1 and TRBJ1-1; 7 bases agree with TRBD1. This CDR3 has 16 amino acids. Per the germline V gene, CDR1 is SGHRS and CDR2 is YFSETQ. After removal of 0 bases from V and 1 base from J, the junction contained 6 bases not matched to a gene. For the CDR3, the DNA is TGCGCCAGCAGCTTGGCGGGGACAGCCCAGAACACTGAAGCTTTCTTT. It is translated as CASSLAGTAQNTEAFF.

The chain recombines TRBV29-1 with TRBJ1-1, with 7 bases lining up with TRBD1. The CDR3 length is 13 residues. CDR1 is SQVTM, CDR2 ANQGSEA, per germline. V lost 7 bases to trimming and J lost 2 bases; unmatched junction nucleotides: 7. The CDR3 loop reads CSATDRDNTEAFF. The CDR3 coding sequence is TGCAGCGCCACTGACAGGGATAACACTGAAGCTTTCTTT.

V usage is TRBV6-5 and J usage is TRBJ1-2; 9 positions match TRBD1. Germline V gene lookup returns CDR1 MNHEY and CDR2 SVGAGI. Trimming removed 4 bases from V and 8 bases from J; junction bases left unmatched: 5. This CDR3 is 13 amino acids long. The CDR3 DNA reads TGTGCCAGCAGTTTAACAGGGGGCTACGGCTACACCTTC. Its translation: CASSLTGGYGYTF.